This TCR beta chain originates from a study of T-cell memory formation after mild COVID-19. Study details: Largely donor-specific sequence clusters came from two donors.

From the 5' RACE reads, TCRdb called clonotypes with MiXCR, one entry per CDR3 protein. This sample carries about 470,000 distinct CDR3 sequences, more than 20% of them seen once, and the ten largest clones take approximately 13%. On this clonotype: Its antigen is as yet unknown.

Study-wide results and caveats: Mainly in CM and EM were contracting CD4+ clones; CD8+ were in EMRA. A second wave expanding day 15 to 37 was CD4+-biased; contracting clones were balanced.

This CDR3 has 15 residues. With V trimmed by 3 bases and J by 4 bases, 2 bases remained unmatched. The TCR originated in an adult woman who had mild COVID-19 (a few samples of this study predate the infection). Cell type and time point are not known. This chain links TRBV12-3 or TRBV12-4 with TRBJ2-2; 10 bases agree with TRBD2. The sequenced sample consisted of PBMCs or a T cell subset sorted from them (not recorded which). For the CDR3, the DNA is TGTGCCAGCAGTTTCAGCGGGAGGGCCACCGGGGAGCTGTTTTTT. Its translation is CASSFSGRATGELFF.